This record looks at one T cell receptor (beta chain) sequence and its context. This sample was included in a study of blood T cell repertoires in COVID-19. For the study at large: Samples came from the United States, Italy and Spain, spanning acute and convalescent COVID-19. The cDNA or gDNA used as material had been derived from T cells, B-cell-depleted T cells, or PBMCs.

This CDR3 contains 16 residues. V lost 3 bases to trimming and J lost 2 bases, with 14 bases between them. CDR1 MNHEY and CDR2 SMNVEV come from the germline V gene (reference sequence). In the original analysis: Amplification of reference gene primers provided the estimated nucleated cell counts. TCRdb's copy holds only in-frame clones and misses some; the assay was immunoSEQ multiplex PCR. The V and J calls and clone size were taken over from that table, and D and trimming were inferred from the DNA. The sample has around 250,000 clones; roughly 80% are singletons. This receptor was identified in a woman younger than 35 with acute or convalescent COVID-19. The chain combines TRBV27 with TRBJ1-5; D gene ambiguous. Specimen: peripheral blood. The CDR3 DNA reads TGTGCCAGCAGTTTGTCGGGATTCGGTGGCAATCAGCCCCAGCATTTT. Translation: CASSLSGFGGNQPQHF.